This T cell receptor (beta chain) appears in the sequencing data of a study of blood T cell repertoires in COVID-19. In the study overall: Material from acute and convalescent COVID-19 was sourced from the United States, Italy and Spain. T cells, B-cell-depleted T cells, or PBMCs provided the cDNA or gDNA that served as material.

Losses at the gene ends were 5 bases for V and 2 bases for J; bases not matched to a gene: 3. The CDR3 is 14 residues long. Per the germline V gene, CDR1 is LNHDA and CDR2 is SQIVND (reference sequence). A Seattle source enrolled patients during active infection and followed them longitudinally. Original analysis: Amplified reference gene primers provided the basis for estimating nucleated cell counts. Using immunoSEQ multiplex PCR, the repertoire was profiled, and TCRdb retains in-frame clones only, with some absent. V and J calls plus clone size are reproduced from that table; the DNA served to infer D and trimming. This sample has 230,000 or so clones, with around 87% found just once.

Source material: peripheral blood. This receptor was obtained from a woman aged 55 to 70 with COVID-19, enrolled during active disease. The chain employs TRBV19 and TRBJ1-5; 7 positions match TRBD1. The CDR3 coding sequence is TGTGCCAGTAGTGGACAGGTTGGCAATCAGCCCCAGCATTTT. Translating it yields CASSGQVGNQPQHF.